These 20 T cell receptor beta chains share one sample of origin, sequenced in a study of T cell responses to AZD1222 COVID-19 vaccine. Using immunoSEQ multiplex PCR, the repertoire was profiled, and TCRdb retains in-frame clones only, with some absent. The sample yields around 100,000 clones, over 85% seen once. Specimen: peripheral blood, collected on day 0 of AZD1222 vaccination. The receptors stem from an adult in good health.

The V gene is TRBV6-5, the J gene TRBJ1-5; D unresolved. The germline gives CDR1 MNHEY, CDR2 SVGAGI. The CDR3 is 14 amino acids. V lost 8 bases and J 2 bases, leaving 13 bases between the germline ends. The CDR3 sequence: CASGRTGGNQPQHF. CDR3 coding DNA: TGTGCCAGCGGGAGAACGGGCGGCAATCAGCCCCAGCATTTT.

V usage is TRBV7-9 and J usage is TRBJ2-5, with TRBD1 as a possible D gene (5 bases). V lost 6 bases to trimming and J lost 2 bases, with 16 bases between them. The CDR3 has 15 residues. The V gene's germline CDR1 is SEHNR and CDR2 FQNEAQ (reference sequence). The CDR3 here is CASRTVRGSQETQYF. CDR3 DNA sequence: TGTGCCAGCAGGACAGTAAGGGGTTCGCAAGAGACCCAGTACTTC.

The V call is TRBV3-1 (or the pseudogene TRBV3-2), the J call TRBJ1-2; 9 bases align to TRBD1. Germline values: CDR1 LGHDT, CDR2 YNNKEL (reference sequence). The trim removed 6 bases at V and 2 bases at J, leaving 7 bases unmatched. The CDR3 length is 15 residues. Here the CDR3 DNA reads TGTGCCAGCAGTCGAGGACAGGGGAAAAACTATGGCTACACCTTC. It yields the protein CASSRGQGKNYGYTF.

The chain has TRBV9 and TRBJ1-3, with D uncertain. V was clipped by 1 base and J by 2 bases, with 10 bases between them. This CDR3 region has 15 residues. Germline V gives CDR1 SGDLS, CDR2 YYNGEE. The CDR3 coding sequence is TGTGCCAGCAGCGTAACAGCCGCGGCTGGAAACACCATATATTTT. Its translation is CASSVTAAAGNTIYF.

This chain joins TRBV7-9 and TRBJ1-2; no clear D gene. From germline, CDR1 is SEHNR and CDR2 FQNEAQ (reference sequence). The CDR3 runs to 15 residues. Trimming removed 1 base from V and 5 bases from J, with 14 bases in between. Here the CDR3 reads CASSLERLPSYGYTF. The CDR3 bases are TGTGCCAGCAGCTTAGAACGCCTCCCGAGTTATGGCTACACCTTC.

The CDR3 region has the DNA TGCAGCGGGGTATCGGTGTGGGAAGCTTTCTTT. The encoded protein is CSGVSVWEAFF. The chain carries TRBV29-1 and TRBJ1-1, with D hard to call. The CDR3 has 11 amino acids. CDR1 and CDR2 from the germline V gene are SQVTM and ANQGSEA. The V and J ends lost 7 bases and 8 bases respectively, with 14 bases between them.

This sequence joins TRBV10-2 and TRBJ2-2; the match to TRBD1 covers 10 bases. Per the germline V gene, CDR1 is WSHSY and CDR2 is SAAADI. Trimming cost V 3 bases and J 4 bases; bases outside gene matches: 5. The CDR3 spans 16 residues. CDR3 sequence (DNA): TGCGCCAGCAGTGACGGAGGGGACAGGGGCACCGGGGAGCTGTTTTTT. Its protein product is CASSDGGDRGTGELFF.

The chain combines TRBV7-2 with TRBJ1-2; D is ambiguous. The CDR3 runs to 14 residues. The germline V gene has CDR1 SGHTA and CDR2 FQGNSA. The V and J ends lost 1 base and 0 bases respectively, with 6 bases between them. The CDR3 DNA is TGTGCCAGCAGCTTAGGCGTGGCTAACTATGGCTACACCTTC. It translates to CASSLGVANYGYTF.

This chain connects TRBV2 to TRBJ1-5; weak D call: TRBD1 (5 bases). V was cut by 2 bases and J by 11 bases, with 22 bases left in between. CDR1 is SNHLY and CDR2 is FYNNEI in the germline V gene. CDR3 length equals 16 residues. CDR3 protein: CASSEWGGRVGMSQHF. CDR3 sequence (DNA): TGTGCCAGCAGTGAATGGGGAGGCAGGGTGGGCATGTCCCAGCATTTT.

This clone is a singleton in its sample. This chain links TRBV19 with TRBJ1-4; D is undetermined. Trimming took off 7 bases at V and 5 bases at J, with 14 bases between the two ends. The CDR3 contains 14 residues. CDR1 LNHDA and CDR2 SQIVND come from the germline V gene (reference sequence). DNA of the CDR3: TGTGCCAGTAAGGGAAGTCCGACGAATGAAAAACTGTTTTTT. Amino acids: CASKGSPTNEKLFF.

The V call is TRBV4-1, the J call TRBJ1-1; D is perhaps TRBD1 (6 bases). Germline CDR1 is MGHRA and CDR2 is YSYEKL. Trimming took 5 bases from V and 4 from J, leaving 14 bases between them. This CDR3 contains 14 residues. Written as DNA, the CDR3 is TGCGCCAGCAGCTCGTACAGGGTATCCACTGAAGCTTTCTTT. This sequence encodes CASSSYRVSTEAFF.

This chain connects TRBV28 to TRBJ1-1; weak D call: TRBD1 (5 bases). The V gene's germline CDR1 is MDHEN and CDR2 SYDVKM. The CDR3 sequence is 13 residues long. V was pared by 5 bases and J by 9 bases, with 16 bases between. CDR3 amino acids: CASSTGAGTQAFF. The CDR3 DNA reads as TGTGCCAGCAGTACAGGAGCGGGGACCCAAGCTTTCTTT.

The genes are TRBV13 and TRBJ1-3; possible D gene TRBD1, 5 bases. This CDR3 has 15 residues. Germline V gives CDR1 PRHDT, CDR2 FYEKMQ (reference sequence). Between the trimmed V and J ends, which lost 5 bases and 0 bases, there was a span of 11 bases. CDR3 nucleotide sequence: TGTGCCAGCAGCCGCGGGGGGTACTCTGGAAACACCATATATTTT. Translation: CASSRGGYSGNTIYF.

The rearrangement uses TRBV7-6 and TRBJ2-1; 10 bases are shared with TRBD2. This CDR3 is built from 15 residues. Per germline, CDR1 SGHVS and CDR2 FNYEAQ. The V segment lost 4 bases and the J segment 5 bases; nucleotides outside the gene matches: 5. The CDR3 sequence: CASSWGLASHNEQFF. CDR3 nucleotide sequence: TGTGCCAGCAGCTGGGGACTAGCGTCGCACAATGAGCAGTTCTTC.

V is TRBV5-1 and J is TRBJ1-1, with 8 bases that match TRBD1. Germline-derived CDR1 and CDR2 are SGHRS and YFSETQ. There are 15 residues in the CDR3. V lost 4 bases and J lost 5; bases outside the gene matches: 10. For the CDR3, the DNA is TGCGCCAGCAGCGGTACGGACAGGGCGCGGACTGAAGCTTTCTTT. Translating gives CASSGTDRARTEAFF.

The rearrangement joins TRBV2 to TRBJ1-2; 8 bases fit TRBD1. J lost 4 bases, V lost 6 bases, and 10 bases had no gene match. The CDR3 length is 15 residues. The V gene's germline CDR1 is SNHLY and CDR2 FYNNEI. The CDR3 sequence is CASRLDRAPIYGYTF. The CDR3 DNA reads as TGTGCCAGCAGGCTGGACAGGGCCCCGATCTATGGCTACACCTTC. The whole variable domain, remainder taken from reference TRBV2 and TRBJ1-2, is EPEVTQTPSHQVTQMGQEVILRCVPISNHLYFYWYRQILGQKVEFLVSFYNNEISEKSEIFDDQFSVERPDGSNFTLKIRSTKLEDSAMYFCASRLDRAPIYGYTFGSGTRLTVV.

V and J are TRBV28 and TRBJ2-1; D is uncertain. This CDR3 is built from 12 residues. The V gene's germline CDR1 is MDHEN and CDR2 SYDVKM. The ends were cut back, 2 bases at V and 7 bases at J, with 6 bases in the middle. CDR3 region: CASSLEGNEQFF. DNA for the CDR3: TGTGCCAGCAGTTTAGAAGGAAATGAGCAGTTCTTC.

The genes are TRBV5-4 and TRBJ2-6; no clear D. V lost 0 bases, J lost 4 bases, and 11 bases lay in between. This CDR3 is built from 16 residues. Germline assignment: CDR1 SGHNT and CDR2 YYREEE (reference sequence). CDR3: CASSLAAPLGANVLTF. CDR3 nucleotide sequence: TGTGCCAGCAGCTTGGCAGCCCCTCTAGGGGCCAACGTCCTGACTTTC.

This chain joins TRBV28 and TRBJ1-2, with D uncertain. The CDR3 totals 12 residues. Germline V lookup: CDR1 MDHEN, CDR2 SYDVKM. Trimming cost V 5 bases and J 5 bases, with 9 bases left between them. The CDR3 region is CASSPDSYGYTF. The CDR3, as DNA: TGTGCCAGCAGTCCGGACTCGTATGGCTACACCTTC.

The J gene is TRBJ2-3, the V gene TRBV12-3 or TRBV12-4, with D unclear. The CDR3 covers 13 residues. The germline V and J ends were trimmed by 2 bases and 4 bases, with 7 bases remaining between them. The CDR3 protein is CASSLRVADTQYF. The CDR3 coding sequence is TGTGCCAGCAGTTTAAGGGTCGCAGATACGCAGTATTTT.